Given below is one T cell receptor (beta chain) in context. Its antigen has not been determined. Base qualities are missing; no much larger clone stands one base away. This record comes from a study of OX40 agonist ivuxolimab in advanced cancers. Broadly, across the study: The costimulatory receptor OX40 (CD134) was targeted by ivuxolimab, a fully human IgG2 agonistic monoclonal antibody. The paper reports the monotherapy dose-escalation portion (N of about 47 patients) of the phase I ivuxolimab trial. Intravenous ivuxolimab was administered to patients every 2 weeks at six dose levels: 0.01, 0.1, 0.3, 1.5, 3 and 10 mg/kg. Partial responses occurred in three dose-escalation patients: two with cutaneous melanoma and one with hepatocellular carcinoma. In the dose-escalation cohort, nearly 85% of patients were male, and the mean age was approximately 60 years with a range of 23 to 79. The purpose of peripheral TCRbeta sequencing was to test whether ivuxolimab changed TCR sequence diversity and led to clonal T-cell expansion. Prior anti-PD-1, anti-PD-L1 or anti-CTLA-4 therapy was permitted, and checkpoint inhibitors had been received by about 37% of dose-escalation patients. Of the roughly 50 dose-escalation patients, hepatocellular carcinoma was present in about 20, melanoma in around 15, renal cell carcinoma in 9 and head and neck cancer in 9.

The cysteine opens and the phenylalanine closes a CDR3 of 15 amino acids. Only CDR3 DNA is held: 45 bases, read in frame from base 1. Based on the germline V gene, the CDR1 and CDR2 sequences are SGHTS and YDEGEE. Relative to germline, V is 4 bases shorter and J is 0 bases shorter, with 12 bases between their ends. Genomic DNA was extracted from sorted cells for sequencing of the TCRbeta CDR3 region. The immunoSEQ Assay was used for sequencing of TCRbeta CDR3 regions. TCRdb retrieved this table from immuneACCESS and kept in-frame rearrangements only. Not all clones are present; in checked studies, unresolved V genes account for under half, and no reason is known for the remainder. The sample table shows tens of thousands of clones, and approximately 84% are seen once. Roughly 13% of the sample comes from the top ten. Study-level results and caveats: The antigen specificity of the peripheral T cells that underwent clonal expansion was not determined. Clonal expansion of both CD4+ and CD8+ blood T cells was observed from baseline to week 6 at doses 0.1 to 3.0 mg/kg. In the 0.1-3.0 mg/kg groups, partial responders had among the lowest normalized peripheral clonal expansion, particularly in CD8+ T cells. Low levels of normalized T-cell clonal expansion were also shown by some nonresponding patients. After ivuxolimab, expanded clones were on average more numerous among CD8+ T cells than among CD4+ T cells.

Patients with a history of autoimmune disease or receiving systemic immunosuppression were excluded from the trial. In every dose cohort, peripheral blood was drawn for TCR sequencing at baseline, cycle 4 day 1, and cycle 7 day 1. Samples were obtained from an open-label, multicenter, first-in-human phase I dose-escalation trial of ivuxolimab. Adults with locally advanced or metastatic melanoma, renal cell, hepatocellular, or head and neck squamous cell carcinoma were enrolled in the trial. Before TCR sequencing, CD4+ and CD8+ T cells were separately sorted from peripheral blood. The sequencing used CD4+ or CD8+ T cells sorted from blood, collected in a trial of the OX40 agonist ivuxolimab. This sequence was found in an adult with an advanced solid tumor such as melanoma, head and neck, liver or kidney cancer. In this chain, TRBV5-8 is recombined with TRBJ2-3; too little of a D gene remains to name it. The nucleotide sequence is TGTGCCAGCAGCGCCCGGACGGCTAGCACAGATACGCAGTATTTT. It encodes CASSARTASTDTQYF.